These T cell receptor beta chains were read from a single sample in a study of response to subunit inactivated influenza vaccine. TCRdb used MiXCR to reprocess the RT-PCR reads, holding one entry per CDR3 protein. The sample has 750,000 to 850,000 distinct CDR3 sequences, around 20% seen once. The material was PBMCs from blood, obtained about 5 days after vaccination. These receptors came from a man aged 45-65 years who received an inactivated influenza vaccine. Both conserved end residues are part of each CDR3. D genes are given only for firm matches. Rows may omit the clone size; those that give it use once, few, many or a size class.

v_call,d_call,clone_size,j_call,cdr3_aa,cdr3_nt
TRBV9,TRBD1,few,TRBJ2-7,CASSVGQGVHYEQYF,TGTGCCAGCAGCGTGGGACAGGGGGTACACTACGAGCAGTACTTC
TRBV24-1,-,-,TRBJ2-1,CATSDARGAEQFF,TGTGCCACCAGTGATGCCAGGGGGGCCGAGCAGTTCTTC
TRBV7-8,TRBD1,-,TRBJ1-1,CASSPEGAWTEAFF,TGTGCCAGCAGCCCAGAGGGGGCCTGGACTGAAGCTTTCTTT
TRBV20-1,-,many,TRBJ2-5,CSARRRRQLPQETQYF,TGCAGTGCTAGGCGTAGGCGACAGCTTCCACAAGAGACCCAGTACTTC
TRBV6-2/TRBV6-3,TRBD2,many,TRBJ2-1,CASSGRLAVSYNEQFF,TGTGCCAGCAGTGGGCGACTAGCGGTCTCCTACAATGAGCAGTTCTTC
TRBV5-1,-,few,TRBJ2-5,CASSRDLGHWETQYF,TGCGCCAGCAGCCGGGACCTGGGACATTGGGAGACCCAGTACTTC
TRBV7-3,-,-,TRBJ2-1,CASSWAGGGTSNEQFF,TGTGCCAGCAGCTGGGCGGGTGGAGGAACAAGCAATGAGCAGTTCTTC
TRBV3-1,-,few,TRBJ1-2,CASSQDSGGLLGYGYTF,TGTGCCAGCAGCCAAGATAGTGGCGGCCTCCTGGGCTATGGCTACACCTTC
TRBV7-9,TRBD1,-,TRBJ2-7,CASSKLTGEHEQYF,TGTGCCAGCAGCAAACTGACAGGGGAACACGAGCAGTACTTC
TRBV5-1,TRBD2,-,TRBJ2-1,CASSLGSVSGVEQFF,TGCGCCAGCAGCTTGGGGTCCGTTAGCGGGGTTGAGCAGTTCTTC